The 2 T cell receptor beta chains presented below share a single source sample, sequenced in a study of technical replicates of blood from a handful of donors. The repertoire was sequenced with immunoSEQ multiplex PCR; TCRdb's copy has only in-frame clones and lacks some. The repertoire holds tens of thousands of clones, with around 97% as singletons. Sequenced: T cells isolated from PBMCs. These receptors originate from a human donor in good health.

The chain carries TRBV21-1 and TRBJ2-6; the D call of TRBD1 is as the table states it, not checked on the DNA. TRBV21-1 represents a pseudogene. The CDR3 extends over 17 amino acids. The CDR3 DNA sequence: TGTGCCAGCCGCAGGGGGCTTTCTATCTCTGGGGCCAACGTCCTGACTTTC. Protein sequence: CASRRGLSISGANVLTF.

The rearrangement links TRBV11-3 to TRBJ1-1; D is perhaps TRBD1 (5 bases). The V end was cut by 1 base, the J end by 4 bases, with 10 bases between. CDR3 length: 14 amino acids. Germline lookup yields CDR1 SGHNT and CDR2 YENEEA. The CDR3 coding sequence is TGTGCCAGCAGCTTAGTTTTTGGGGCCACTGAAGCTTTCTTT. This translates into CASSLVFGATEAFF. Complete variable domain (other parts from reference TRBV11-3 and TRBJ1-1): EAGVVQSPRYKIIEKKQPVAFWCNPISGHNTLYWYLQNLGQGPELLIRYENEEAVDDSQLPKDRFSAERLKGVDSTLKIQPAELGDSAVYLCASSLVFGATEAFFGQGTRLTVV.